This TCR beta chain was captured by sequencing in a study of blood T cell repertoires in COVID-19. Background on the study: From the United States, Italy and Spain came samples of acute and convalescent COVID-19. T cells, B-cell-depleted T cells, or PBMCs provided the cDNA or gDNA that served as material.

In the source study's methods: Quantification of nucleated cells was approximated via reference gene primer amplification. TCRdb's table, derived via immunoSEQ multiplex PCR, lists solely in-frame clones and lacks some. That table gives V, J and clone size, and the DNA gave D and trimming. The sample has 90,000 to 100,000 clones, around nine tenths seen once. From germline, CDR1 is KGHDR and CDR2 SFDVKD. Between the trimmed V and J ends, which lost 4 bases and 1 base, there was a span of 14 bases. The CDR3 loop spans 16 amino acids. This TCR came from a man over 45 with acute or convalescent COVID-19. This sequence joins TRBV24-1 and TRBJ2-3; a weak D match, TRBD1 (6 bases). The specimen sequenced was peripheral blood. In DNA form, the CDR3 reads TGTGCCACCAGTGACGTCAGGGGTAGGGGCACAGATACGCAGTATTTT. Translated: CATSDVRGRGTDTQYF.